The 21 T cell receptor beta chains presented below share a single source sample, sequenced in a study of blood T cell repertoires in COVID-19. Assay: immunoSEQ multiplex PCR; the TCRdb copy retains only in-frame clones and omits some. The table lists over 300,000 clones, around 89% of them singletons. The specimen sequenced was peripheral blood. Receptors were obtained from a man younger than 30 with active or convalescent COVID-19.

The chain is built from TRBV3-1 (or the pseudogene TRBV3-2) and TRBJ1-5; maybe TRBD1 (6 bases). This CDR3 has 14 amino acids. V lost 4 bases and J 3 bases, leaving 10 bases between the germline ends. CDR1 and CDR2 (germline): LGHDT, YNNKEL (reference sequence). The CDR3 region has the DNA TGTGCCAGCAGCCCGGGACAAGACAATCAGCCCCAGCATTTT. Translating gives CASSPGQDNQPQHF.

The chain employs TRBV27 and TRBJ1-5; possibly TRBD1 for D (5 bases). The CDR3 runs 12 residues. The ends were cut back, 3 bases at V and 12 bases at J, with 12 bases in the middle. Germline-derived CDR1 and CDR2 are MNHEY and SMNVEV (reference sequence). For the CDR3, the DNA is TGTGCCAGCAGTTTCGCGGGACGAGACCAGCATTTT. The encoded protein is CASSFAGRDQHF.

This clone was counted only a few times. J is TRBJ1-1 and V is TRBV6-1; 10 bases agree with TRBD1. The trim removed 3 bases at V and 1 base at J, leaving 2 bases unmatched. This CDR3 has 15 amino acids. The germline V gene encodes CDR1 MNHNS and CDR2 SASEGT. The CDR3 loop is CASSDWTGGNTEAFF. The CDR3 DNA reads as TGTGCCAGCAGTGATTGGACAGGGGGGAACACTGAAGCTTTCTTT.

The chain combines TRBV27 with TRBJ1-2; D perhaps matches TRBD1 (6 bases). The CDR3 consists of 13 residues. The V gene's germline CDR1 is MNHEY and CDR2 SMNVEV (reference sequence). The V gene lost 6 bases and the J gene lost 4 bases, with 12 bases spanning the gap. In DNA form, the CDR3 reads TGTGCCAGCAGCCCCAGGGGCGGCTATGGCTACACCTTC. Translation: CASSPRGGYGYTF.

The chain has TRBV29-1 and TRBJ1-1; 9 bases align to TRBD1. Trimming cost V 6 bases and J 6 bases; bases outside gene matches: 8. Germline-derived CDR1 and CDR2 are SQVTM and ANQGSEA. This CDR3 contains 13 residues. This CDR3 reads CSVDWDRDSEAFF. CDR3 DNA sequence: TGCAGCGTCGACTGGGACAGGGATTCTGAAGCTTTCTTT.

This clone has only a few counts. The CDR3 reads CASSTNQGGGYTF. The DNA for the CDR3 is TGTGCCAGCAGCACCAACCAGGGGGGTGGCTACACCTTC. The V call is TRBV6-6, the J call TRBJ1-2, with 7 bases identical to TRBD1. Germline V gene lookup returns CDR1 MNHNY and CDR2 SVGAGI (reference sequence). The CDR3 consists of 13 residues. The junction had 8 bases not matched to a gene; V was cut back by 6 bases and J by 7 bases.

The chain links TRBV30 to TRBJ1-1; no clear D gene. This CDR3 comprises 13 residues. Germline CDR1 reads GTSNPN; CDR2 reads SVGIG (reference sequence). V dropped 7 bases and J dropped 5 bases, with 17 bases sitting between them. CDR3 region: CASLPRVWTEAFF. The CDR3 coding sequence is TGTGCCTCGCTGCCCCGGGTTTGGACTGAAGCTTTCTTT.

The chain employs TRBV7-3 and TRBJ1-1, with unresolved D. V gave up 6 bases and J gave up 11 bases, with 16 bases separating them. The germline V gene encodes CDR1 SGHTA and CDR2 FQGTGA. The CDR3 is made up of 12 amino acids. In DNA form, the CDR3 reads TGTGCCAGCAGTCCTGACGGACTGAAGGCTTTCTTT. Encoded protein: CASSPDGLKAFF.

V usage is TRBV23-1 and J usage is TRBJ1-3; D remains unclear. TRBV23-1 is sorted into the ORF group, with uncertain function. Trimming took 4 bases from V and 0 from J, leaving 7 bases between them. CDR3 size: 14 residues. CDR3 nucleotides: TGCGCCAGCAGTCCCGGAGGCTCTGGAAACACCATATATTTT. This encodes CASSPGGSGNTIYF.

The CDR3, as DNA: TGTGCCAGCAGCCGACAGGCATCCTCCTACGAGCAGTACTTC. Translation: CASSRQASSYEQYF. The chain couples TRBV9 to TRBJ2-7, with a weak D call TRBD1 (6 bases). V was cut by 4 bases and J by 0 bases, with 11 bases left in between. CDR1 is SGDLS, CDR2 YYNGEE, per germline. The CDR3 spans 14 residues.

The genes are TRBV11-3 and TRBJ2-7; D uncertain. Germline-derived CDR1 and CDR2 are SGHNT and YENEEA. V lost 5 bases and J lost 1, with 6 bases in between. The CDR3 runs to 12 residues. The CDR3 nucleotides are TGTGCCAGCAGCACAAATTCCTACGAGCAGTACTTC. This sequence encodes CASSTNSYEQYF.

The V gene is TRBV6-5, the J gene TRBJ1-2; D is perhaps TRBD1 (6 bases). The V gene lost 0 bases and the J gene lost 2 bases, with 13 bases spanning the gap. Germline V gene sequence: CDR1 MNHEY, CDR2 SVGAGI. CDR3 size: 16 residues. The CDR3 protein is CASSYSNRVANYGYTF. The CDR3 bases are TGTGCCAGCAGTTACTCGAACAGGGTAGCGAACTATGGCTACACCTTC.

This chain connects TRBV29-1 to TRBJ2-7; 7 nucleotides agree with TRBD2. The germline CDR1 and CDR2 sequences are SQVTM and ANQGSEA. The junction had 6 bases not matched to a gene; V was cut back by 4 bases and J by 0 bases. CDR3 length: 14 amino acids. CDR3 protein: CSVALLAFSYEQYF. The CDR3 DNA reads TGCAGCGTTGCTTTACTAGCGTTCTCCTACGAGCAGTACTTC.

The J gene is TRBJ1-2, the V gene TRBV5-1; TRBD1 matches at 12 bases. Trimming cost V 4 bases and J 7 bases; bases outside gene matches: 8. The CDR3 loop spans 15 amino acids. Per the germline V gene, CDR1 is SGHRS and CDR2 is YFSETQ. CDR3 sequence (DNA): TGCGCCAGCAGCGTGAGCTGGGACAGGGGGCTTGGCTACACCTTC. Translation gives CASSVSWDRGLGYTF.

The V gene is TRBV28, the J gene TRBJ1-5, with 8 nucleotides matching TRBD1. CDR3 length: 14 residues. CDR1 and CDR2 from the germline V gene are MDHEN and SYDVKM. Trimming removed 11 bases from V and 6 bases from J; junction bases left unmatched: 12. The CDR3 loop is CAVSGQGSGQPQHF. CDR3 DNA sequence: TGTGCCGTCTCCGGACAGGGTTCAGGTCAGCCCCAGCATTTT.

J is TRBJ1-1 and V is TRBV11-2; D is undetermined. The germline CDR1 and CDR2 sequences are SGHAT and FQNNGV. This CDR3 is built from 12 residues. V was cut by 3 bases and J by 1 base, with 3 bases left in between. This CDR3 is CASSFGNTEAFF. DNA for the CDR3: TGTGCCAGCAGCTTCGGGAACACTGAAGCTTTCTTT.

The rearrangement links TRBV15 to TRBJ2-1, with TRBD1 matching over 8 bases. The V gene end was trimmed by 0 bases and the J gene end by 5 bases; junction bases not matched to a gene: 3. This CDR3 has 15 amino acids. Germline V lookup: CDR1 LNHNV, CDR2 YYDKDF (reference sequence). The CDR3 DNA sequence: TGTGCCACCAGCAGAGATGGACAGGGACACAATGAGCAGTTCTTC. This gives the protein CATSRDGQGHNEQFF.

V gene TRBV6-5 combines with J gene TRBJ2-7, with 8 positions matching TRBD1. Losses at the gene ends were 9 bases for V and 6 bases for J; bases not matched to a gene: 13. In germline, CDR1 is MNHEY, CDR2 SVGAGI. The CDR3 length is 14 residues. The CDR3 region has the DNA TGTGCCAGTACCTACAGGGGGGCTTTTGGCGAGCAGTACTTC. It encodes CASTYRGAFGEQYF.

The chain is built from TRBV27 and TRBJ2-1, with no clear D. The CDR3 extends over 15 amino acids. V lost 4 bases and J 1 base, leaving 11 bases between the germline ends. Germline V lookup: CDR1 MNHEY, CDR2 SMNVEV (reference sequence). CDR3 loop: CASSYSLSSYNEQFF. The CDR3 bases are TGTGCCAGCAGTTATTCGCTGAGTTCCTACAATGAGCAGTTCTTC.

The V and J genes are TRBV18 and TRBJ2-2; 9 nucleotides align to TRBD1. Germline lookup yields CDR1 KGHSH and CDR2 LQKENI. The CDR3 loop spans 16 amino acids. With 4 bases clipped from V and 1 base from J, the junction kept 4 bases outside the gene matches. DNA of the CDR3: TGTGCCAGCTCACTGGGGGACAGGGTGAACACCGGGGAGCTGTTTTTT. Amino acid sequence: CASSLGDRVNTGELFF.

J is TRBJ2-7 and V is TRBV27; D might be TRBD1 (6 bases). The CDR3 loop spans 15 amino acids. Germline loops: CDR1 MNHEY, CDR2 SMNVEV (reference sequence). V dropped 10 bases and J dropped 0 bases, with 19 bases sitting between them. The CDR3 sequence: CATSTGPSYSYEQYF. The CDR3 nucleotides read TGTGCCACTTCTACAGGGCCTTCTTACTCCTACGAGCAGTACTTC.